A selection of T cell receptor beta chains follows, all from one sample in a study of blood T cell repertoires in COVID-19. Clones were sequenced by immunoSEQ multiplex PCR, and TCRdb holds only the in-frame ones, with some missing. Among about 390,000 clones listed, roughly 86% were seen once. Sequences were obtained from peripheral blood. The receptors originated from a woman aged 55-69 years with COVID-19, enrolled during active disease. Both conserved end residues are part of each CDR3. D genes are given only for firm matches. Expanded clones are given a class, and other clones once, few, many or no size at all.

d_call | j_call | clone_size | v_call | cdr3_aa | cdr3_nt
TRBD1 | TRBJ2-7 | NA | TRBV19 | CASSLTRQGVYEQYF | TGTGCCAGTAGCCTCACCCGACAGGGGGTCTACGAGCAGTACTTC
NA | TRBJ1-1 | NA | TRBV10-3 | CAIRGGRENTEAFF | TGTGCCATCAGGGGGGGACGGGAGAACACTGAAGCTTTCTTT
NA | TRBJ1-5 | NA | TRBV9 | CASSVGENRNQPQHF | TGTGCCAGCAGCGTAGGAGAGAATCGCAATCAGCCCCAGCATTTT
TRBD1 | TRBJ1-2 | few | TRBV5-1 | CASRWTGGANYGYTF | TGCGCCAGCAGATGGACAGGGGGTGCTAACTATGGCTACACCTTC
NA | TRBJ2-7 | once | TRBV1 | CTSSHPVDRGRTYEQYF | TGCACCAGCAGCCACCCGGTCGACAGGGGGAGGACCTACGAGCAGTACTTC
TRBD1 | TRBJ2-3 | NA | TRBV9 | CASSATGGADTQYF | TGTGCCAGCAGCGCGACAGGGGGTGCAGATACGCAGTATTTT
TRBD1 | TRBJ1-1 | once | TRBV7-3 | CASSLTLGGHTEAFF | TGTGCCAGCAGCTTAACTTTAGGGGGCCACACTGAAGCTTTCTTT
NA | TRBJ2-5 | NA | TRBV6-5 | CASSYSGRGVIETQYF | TGTGCCAGCAGTTACTCGGGCAGGGGTGTGATTGAGACCCAGTACTTC
NA | TRBJ1-2 | NA | TRBV5-1 | CASSLDGTPPYGYTF | TGCGCCAGCAGCTTGGACGGTACGCCCCCATATGGCTACACCTTC
TRBD2 | TRBJ2-1 | NA | TRBV27 | CASSLSGTRGNEQFF | TGTGCCAGCAGTTTAAGTGGGACTAGGGGCAATGAGCAGTTCTTC
NA | TRBJ2-7 | NA | TRBV28 | CASSIPPSRKSYEQYF | TGTGCCAGCAGTATCCCTCCTAGCCGTAAGTCCTACGAGCAGTACTTC
TRBD1 | TRBJ2-3 | NA | TRBV19 | CASSYRTGGISDTQYF | TGTGCCAGTAGCTATCGGACAGGGGGTATTTCAGATACGCAGTATTTT
NA | TRBJ1-5 | NA | TRBV7-9 | CASSFGEVGQPQHF | TGTGCCAGCAGCTTTGGAGAGGTCGGCCAGCCCCAGCATTTT
NA | TRBJ1-1 | NA | TRBV7-9 | CASSFQGLGTEAFF | TGTGCCAGCAGCTTCCAGGGTCTTGGCACTGAAGCTTTCTTT